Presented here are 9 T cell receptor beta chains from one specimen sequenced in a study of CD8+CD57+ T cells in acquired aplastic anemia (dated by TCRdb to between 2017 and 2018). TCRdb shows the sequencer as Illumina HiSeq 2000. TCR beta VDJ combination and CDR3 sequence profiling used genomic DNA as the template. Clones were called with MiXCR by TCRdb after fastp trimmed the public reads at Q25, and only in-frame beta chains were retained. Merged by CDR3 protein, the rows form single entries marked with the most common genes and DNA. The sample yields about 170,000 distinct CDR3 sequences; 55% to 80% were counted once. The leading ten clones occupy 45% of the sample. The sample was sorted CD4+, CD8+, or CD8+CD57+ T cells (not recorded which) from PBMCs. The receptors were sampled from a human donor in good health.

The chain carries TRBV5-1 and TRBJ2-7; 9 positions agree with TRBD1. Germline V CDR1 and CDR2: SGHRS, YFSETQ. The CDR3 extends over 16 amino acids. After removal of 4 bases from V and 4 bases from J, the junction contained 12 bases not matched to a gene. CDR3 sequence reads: CASSIWDRDSPYEQYF. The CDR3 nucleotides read TGCGCCAGCAGCATATGGGACAGGGACTCCCCTTACGAGCAGTACTTC.

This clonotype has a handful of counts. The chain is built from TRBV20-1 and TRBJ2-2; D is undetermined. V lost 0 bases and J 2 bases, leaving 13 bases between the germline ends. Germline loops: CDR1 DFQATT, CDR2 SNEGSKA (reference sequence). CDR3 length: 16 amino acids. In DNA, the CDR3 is TGCAGTGCTAGAGATCGCCCCCTCACCAACACCGGGGAGCTGTTTTTT. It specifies CSARDRPLTNTGELFF.

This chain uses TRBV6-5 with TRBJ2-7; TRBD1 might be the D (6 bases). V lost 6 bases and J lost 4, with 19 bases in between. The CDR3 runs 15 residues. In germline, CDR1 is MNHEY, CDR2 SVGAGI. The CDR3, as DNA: TGTGCCAGCAGCTTAGATTATGGGGGCGGTTACGAGCAGTACTTC. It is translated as CASSLDYGGGYEQYF.

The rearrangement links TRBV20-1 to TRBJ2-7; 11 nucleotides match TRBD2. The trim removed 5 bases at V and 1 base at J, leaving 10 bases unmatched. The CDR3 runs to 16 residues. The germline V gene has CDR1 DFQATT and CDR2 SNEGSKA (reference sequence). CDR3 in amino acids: CSAPQELAGVSYEQYF. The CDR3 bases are TGCAGTGCTCCCCAGGAACTAGCGGGAGTGTCCTACGAGCAGTACTTC.

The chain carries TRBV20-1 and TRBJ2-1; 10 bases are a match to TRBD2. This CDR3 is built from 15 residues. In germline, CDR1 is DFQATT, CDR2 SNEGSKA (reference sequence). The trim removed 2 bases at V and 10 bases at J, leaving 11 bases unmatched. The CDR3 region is CSARRRSGRGREQFF. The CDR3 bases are TGCAGTGCTAGACGTCGGAGCGGGAGGGGGCGCGAGCAGTTCTTC.

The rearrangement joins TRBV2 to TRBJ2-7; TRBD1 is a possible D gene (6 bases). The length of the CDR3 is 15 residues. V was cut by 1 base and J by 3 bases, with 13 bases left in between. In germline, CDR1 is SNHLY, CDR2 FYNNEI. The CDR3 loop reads CASSEGQGSLYEQYF. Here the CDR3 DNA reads TGTGCCAGCAGTGAAGGCCAGGGGTCACTCTACGAGCAGTACTTC.

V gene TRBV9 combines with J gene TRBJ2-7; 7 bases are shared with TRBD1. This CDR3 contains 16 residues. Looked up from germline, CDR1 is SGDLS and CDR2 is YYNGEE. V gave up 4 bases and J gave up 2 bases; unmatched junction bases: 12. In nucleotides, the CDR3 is TGTGCCAGCAGCCCAGGGACCGGGACAGTAACCTACGAGCAGTACTTC. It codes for CASSPGTGTVTYEQYF.

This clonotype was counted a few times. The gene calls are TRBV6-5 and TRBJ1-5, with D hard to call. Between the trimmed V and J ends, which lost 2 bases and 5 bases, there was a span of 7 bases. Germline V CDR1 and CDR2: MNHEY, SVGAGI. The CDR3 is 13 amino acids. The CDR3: CASSYQEYQPQHF. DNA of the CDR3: TGTGCCAGCAGTTACCAAGAGTATCAGCCCCAGCATTTT.

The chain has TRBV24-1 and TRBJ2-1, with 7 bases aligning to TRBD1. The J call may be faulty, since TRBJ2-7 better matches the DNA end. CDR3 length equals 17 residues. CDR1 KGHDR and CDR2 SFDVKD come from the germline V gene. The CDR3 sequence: CATSDSRQGGKTYEQYF. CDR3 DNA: TGTGCCACCAGTGACTCACGACAGGGTGGAAAGACCTACGAGCAGTACTTC.